These T cell receptor beta chains were read from a single sample in a study of lymphopenia after photon versus proton radiotherapy. Profiling relied on immunoSEQ multiplex PCR, and the TCRdb table lists in-frame clones only, not all of them. Of under 80,000 clones in the sample, 70% to 90% were seen once. This specimen consisted of peripheral blood, obtained from a patient treated with photon-based radiotherapy. These receptors all stem from a man aged 35 to 55 with gastric cancer. Each CDR3 is given with its conserved first and last residue. A D gene is named only where the DNA matches it firmly. Some rows have no size entry. The others give once, few or many, or a class for an expanded clone.

j_call,d_call,v_call,clone_size,cdr3_nt,cdr3_aa
TRBJ2-1,NA,TRBV11-1,NA,TGTGCCAGCAGCTTAGATGGGGGTGAGCAGTTCTTC,CASSLDGGEQFF
TRBJ1-1,TRBD1,TRBV6-6,NA,TGTGCCAGCAGTAGACGTGGACAGGCCATGAACACTGAAGCTTTCTTT,CASSRRGQAMNTEAFF
TRBJ1-3,NA,TRBV4-3,NA,TGCGCCAGCAGCCAGTCACGAGGAAACACCATATATTTT,CASSQSRGNTIYF
TRBJ2-7,NA,TRBV27,NA,TGTGCCAGCAGTTTTGGGGGGAGTACCCCATTGCAGTACGAGCAGTACTTC,CASSFGGSTPLQYEQYF
TRBJ1-5,NA,TRBV7-2,NA,TGTGCCAGCAGCCCCCGGGGTAACAGGGACCAGCCCCAGCATTTT,CASSPRGNRDQPQHF
TRBJ1-4,NA,TRBV5-1,NA,TGCGCCAGCAGCTTGAGGGGAACAACTAATGAAAAACTGTTTTTT,CASSLRGTTNEKLFF
TRBJ2-2,NA,TRBV7-2,NA,TGTGCCAGCAGCGCCACGATCGGGGGCGGGGAGCTGTTTTTT,CASSATIGGGELFF
TRBJ2-2,NA,TRBV7-3,NA,TGTGCCAGCAGCCCTACAGGGTCTGGCGGCGACGGGGAGCTGTTTTTT,CASSPTGSGGDGELFF
TRBJ2-7,NA,TRBV6-5,NA,TGTGCCAGCAGTTACCTCGGCAGTACCTACGAGCAGTACTTC,CASSYLGSTYEQYF
TRBJ1-2,TRBD1,TRBV7-6,NA,TGTGCCAGCAGCTTAGAACCGGGACAGGGGGCTCTCTCCTTC,CASSLEPGQGALSF
TRBJ2-3,TRBD1,TRBV7-3,NA,TGTGCCAGCAGCCTCTTCGGGACAGGGGAGGCAGATACGCAGTATTTT,CASSLFGTGEADTQYF
TRBJ2-3,TRBD1,TRBV7-6,NA,TGTGCCAGCAGCAAGGGCCAGGGGGTTGTCACAGATACGCAGTATTTT,CASSKGQGVVTDTQYF
TRBJ1-5,NA,TRBV7-9,NA,TGTGCCAGCAGCTTAGATGAAAATCAGCCCCAGCATTTT,CASSLDENQPQHF
TRBJ2-2,NA,TRBV5-5,NA,TGTGCCAGCAGCTTGGCGGTGAACGGGGAGCTGTTTTTT,CASSLAVNGELFF
TRBJ2-7,TRBD1,TRBV6-5,NA,TGTGCCAGCAGTCCCGGACAGGGAACGACGTACTTC,CASSPGQGTTYF
TRBJ2-7,NA,TRBV5-1,NA,TGCGCCAGCAGCTTGGTAGCCGGGGCCCCCGACGAGCAGTACTTC,CASSLVAGAPDEQYF
TRBJ1-4,TRBD1,TRBV11-2,once,TGTGCCAGCAGCCTAGGGGTAGGCCAGGGGGATGAAAAACTGTTTTTT,CASSLGVGQGDEKLFF
TRBJ1-2,TRBD1,TRBV6-5,NA,TGTGCCAGCAGTAAAACGGGACAGGGCTTCTATGGCTACACCTTC,CASSKTGQGFYGYTF
TRBJ1-1,NA,TRBV19,once,TGTGCCAGTAACCGCCGGGGAGTGGGTTCGGGAGCTTTCTTT,CASNRRGVGSGAFF
TRBJ1-6,TRBD1,TRBV5-1,NA,TGCGCCAGCAGCTTGGGGGAGGGGACAGGCCGACCCCTCCACTTT,CASSLGEGTGRPLHF
TRBJ2-3,TRBD1,TRBV19,NA,TGTGCCAGTAGTACGGGACAGGGGTTCACAGATACGCAGTATTTT,CASSTGQGFTDTQYF
TRBJ2-3,TRBD2,TRBV19,NA,TGTGCCAGTAGTATAGGAGCGGGGGCGGGCCATGATACGCAGTATTTT,CASSIGAGAGHDTQYF
TRBJ2-7,NA,TRBV9,few,TGTGCCAGCAGCGTATTGGACAACTCCTACGAGCAGTACTTC,CASSVLDNSYEQYF
TRBJ2-2,NA,TRBV20-1,NA,TGCAGTGCTAGAGAGGCCGGGGAGCTGTTTTTT,CSAREAGELFF
TRBJ2-5,TRBD2,TRBV7-6,NA,TGTGCCAGCAGCTCTAGCGGGGGGGCCAGAGAGACCCAGTACTTC,CASSSSGGARETQYF
TRBJ1-2,NA,TRBV30,NA,TGTGCCTGGAGTCCAGGGGCCCGGGCCTATGGCTACACCTTC,CAWSPGARAYGYTF
TRBJ2-7,TRBD2,TRBV7-2,NA,TGTGCCAGCAGCTTAGCCCCGCGGACTAGCGGCGAGCAGTACTTC,CASSLAPRTSGEQYF
TRBJ2-4,NA,TRBV11-2,once,TGTGCCAGCAGCCCAGGGGGGGGAGTAGACATTCAGTACTTC,CASSPGGGVDIQYF
TRBJ2-1,TRBD1,TRBV11-3,NA,TGTGCCAGCAGCCGCGGACAGGGGCTCACCAATGAGCAGTTCTTC,CASSRGQGLTNEQFF
TRBJ1-1,NA,TRBV2,NA,TGTGCCAGCAGTGTCGAGGGGGACCCACGGGACACTGAAGCTTTCTTT,CASSVEGDPRDTEAFF
TRBJ2-7,TRBD1,TRBV5-1,NA,TGCGCCAGCAGCTTGCTTCGGTCTCCGGGACAGGGTTCCTACGAGCAGTACTTC,CASSLLRSPGQGSYEQYF
TRBJ1-1,NA,TRBV10-3,NA,TGTGCCATCAGTGAGGGGTTAGGGCCCGTGAACACTGAAGCTTTCTTT,CAISEGLGPVNTEAFF
TRBJ2-5,TRBD1,TRBV27,NA,TGTGCCAGCAGTAGGGGACAGGTCCAAGAGACCCAGTACTTC,CASSRGQVQETQYF
TRBJ2-3,NA,TRBV28,NA,TGTGCCTTAGGGCCCGTAGGGGGTACGCAGTATTTT,CALGPVGGTQYF